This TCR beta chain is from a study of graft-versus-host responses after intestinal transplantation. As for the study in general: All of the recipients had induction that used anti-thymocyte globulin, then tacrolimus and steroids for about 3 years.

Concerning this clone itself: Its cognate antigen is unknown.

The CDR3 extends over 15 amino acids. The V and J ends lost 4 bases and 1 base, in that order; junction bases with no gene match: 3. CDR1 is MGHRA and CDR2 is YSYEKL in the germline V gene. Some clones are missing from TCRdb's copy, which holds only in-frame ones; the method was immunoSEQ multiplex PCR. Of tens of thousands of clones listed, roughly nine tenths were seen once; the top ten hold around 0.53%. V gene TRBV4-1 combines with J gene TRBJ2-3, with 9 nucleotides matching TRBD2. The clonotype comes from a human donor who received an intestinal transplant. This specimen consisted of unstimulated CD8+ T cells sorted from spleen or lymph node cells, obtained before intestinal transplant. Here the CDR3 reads CASSPIAGGTDTQYF. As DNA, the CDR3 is TGCGCCAGCAGCCCCATAGCGGGGGGCACAGATACGCAGTATTTT.